This T cell receptor beta chain is drawn from a study of blood T cell repertoires in COVID-19. Study information: The United States, Italy and Spain supplied acute and convalescent COVID-19 samples.

The data were produced by immunoSEQ multiplex PCR, yet TCRdb's version contains in-frame clones alone and is incomplete. Found here are about 120,000 clones, roughly 89% of them singletons; the top ten hold under 4.5%. The V gene end was trimmed by 6 bases and the J gene end by 10 bases; junction bases not matched to a gene: 9. The CDR3 runs to 14 residues. Germline CDR1 is LGHNT and CDR2 is FRNRAP. The sequenced sample consisted of peripheral blood. The clonotype was recovered from a man aged 60-69 years with COVID-19, enrolled during active disease. The chain links TRBV12-5 to TRBJ1-4; 9 bases align to TRBD1. CDR3 sequence reads: CASGLGTGLGKLFF. CDR3 coding DNA: TGTGCTAGTGGGTTAGGGACAGGGCTCGGAAAACTGTTTTTT.